The T cell receptor beta chain under discussion was sequenced for a study of blood T cells in healthy people across ages. General study results and limits: Naive CD4+ cells and diversity were both higher in long-lived donors than in aged donors.

As to this clonotype: Its specificity is not known.

Trimming took 1 base from V and 12 from J, leaving 22 bases between them. There are 15 residues in the CDR3. Germline V gene lookup returns CDR1 MRHNA and CDR2 SNTAGT. Alongside a J-beta primer mix, a sample-barcoded 5' primer served in a second PCR lasting about 7 to 12 cycles. MiXCR was run by TCRdb on the 5' RACE reads, yielding one entry per CDR3 protein. The sample has about 670,000 distinct CDR3 sequences, 52% seen once. The clonotype originates from an elderly woman in good health. The specimen sequenced was blood. The chain employs TRBV6-4 and TRBJ2-7; no definite D call. This chain's CDR3 is CASSDLNSKQGEVYF. CDR3 DNA: TGTGCCAGCAGTGACTTGAACTCAAAACAAGGTGAGGTGTACTTC.